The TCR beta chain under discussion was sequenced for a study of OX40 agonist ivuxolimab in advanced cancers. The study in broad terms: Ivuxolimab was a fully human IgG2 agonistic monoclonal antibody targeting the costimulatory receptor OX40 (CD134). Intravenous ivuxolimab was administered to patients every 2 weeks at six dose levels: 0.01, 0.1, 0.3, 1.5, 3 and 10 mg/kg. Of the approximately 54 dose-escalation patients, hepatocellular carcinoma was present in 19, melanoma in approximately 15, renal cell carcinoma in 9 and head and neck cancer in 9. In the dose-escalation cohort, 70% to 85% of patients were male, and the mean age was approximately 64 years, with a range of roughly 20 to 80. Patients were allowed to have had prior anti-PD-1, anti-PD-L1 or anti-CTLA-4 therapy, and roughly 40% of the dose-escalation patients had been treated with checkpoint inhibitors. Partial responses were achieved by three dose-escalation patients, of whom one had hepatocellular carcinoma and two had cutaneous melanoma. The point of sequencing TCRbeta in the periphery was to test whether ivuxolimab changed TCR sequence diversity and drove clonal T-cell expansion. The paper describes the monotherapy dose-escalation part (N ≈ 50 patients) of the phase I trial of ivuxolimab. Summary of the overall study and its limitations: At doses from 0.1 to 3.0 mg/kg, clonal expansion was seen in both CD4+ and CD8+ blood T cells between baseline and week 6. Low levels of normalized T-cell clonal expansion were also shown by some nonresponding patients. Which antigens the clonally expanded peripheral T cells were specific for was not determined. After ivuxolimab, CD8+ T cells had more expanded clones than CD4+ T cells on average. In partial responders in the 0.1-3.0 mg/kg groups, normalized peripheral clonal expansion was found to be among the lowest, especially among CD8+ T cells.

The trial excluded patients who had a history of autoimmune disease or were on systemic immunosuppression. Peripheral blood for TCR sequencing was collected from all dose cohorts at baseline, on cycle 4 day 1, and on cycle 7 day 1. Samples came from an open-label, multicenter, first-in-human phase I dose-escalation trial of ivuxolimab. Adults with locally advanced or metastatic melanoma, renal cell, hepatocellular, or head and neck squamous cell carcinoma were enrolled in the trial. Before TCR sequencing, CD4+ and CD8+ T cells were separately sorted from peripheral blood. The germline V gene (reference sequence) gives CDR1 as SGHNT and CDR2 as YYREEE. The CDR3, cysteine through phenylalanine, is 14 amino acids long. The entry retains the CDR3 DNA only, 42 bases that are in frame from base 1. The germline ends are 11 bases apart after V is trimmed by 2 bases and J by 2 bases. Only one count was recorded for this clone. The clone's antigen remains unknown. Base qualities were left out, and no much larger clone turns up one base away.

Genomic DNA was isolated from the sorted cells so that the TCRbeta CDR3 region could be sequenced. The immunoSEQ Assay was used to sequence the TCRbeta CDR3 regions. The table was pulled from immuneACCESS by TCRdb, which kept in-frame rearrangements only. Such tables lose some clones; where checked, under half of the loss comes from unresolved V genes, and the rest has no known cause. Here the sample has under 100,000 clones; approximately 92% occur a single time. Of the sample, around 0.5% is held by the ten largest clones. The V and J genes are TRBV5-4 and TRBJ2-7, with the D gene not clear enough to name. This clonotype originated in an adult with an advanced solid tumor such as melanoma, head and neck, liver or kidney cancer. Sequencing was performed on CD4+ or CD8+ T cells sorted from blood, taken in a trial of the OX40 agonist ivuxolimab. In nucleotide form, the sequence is TGTGCCAGCAGCTTTTTTCTAGTCCCCTACGAGCAGTACTTC. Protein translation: CASSFFLVPYEQYF.